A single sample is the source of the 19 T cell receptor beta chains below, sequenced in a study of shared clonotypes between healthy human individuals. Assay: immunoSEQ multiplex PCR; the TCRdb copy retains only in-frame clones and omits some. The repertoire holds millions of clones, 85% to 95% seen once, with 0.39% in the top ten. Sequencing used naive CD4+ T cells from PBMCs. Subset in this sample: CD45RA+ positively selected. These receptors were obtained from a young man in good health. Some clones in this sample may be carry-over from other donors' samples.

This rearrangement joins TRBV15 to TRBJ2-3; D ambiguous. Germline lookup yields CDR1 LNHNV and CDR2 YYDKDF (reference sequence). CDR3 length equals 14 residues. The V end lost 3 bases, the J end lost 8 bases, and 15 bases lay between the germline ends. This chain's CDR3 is CATSRDASAGTQYF. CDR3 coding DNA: TGTGCCACCAGCAGGGACGCCTCCGCTGGTACGCAGTATTTT. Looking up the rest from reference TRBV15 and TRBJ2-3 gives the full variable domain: DAMVIQNPRYQVTQFGKPVTLSCSQTLNHNVMYWYQQKSSQAPKLLFHYYDKDFNNEADTPDNFQSRRPNTSFCFLDIRSPGLGDTAMYLCATSRDASAGTQYFGPGTRLTVL.

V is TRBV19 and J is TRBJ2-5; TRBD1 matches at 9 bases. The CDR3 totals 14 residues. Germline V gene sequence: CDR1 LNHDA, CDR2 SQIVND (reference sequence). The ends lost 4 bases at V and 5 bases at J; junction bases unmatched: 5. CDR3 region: CASSTGQGGETQYF. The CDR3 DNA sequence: TGTGCCAGTAGTACGGGACAGGGAGGGGAGACCCAGTACTTC.

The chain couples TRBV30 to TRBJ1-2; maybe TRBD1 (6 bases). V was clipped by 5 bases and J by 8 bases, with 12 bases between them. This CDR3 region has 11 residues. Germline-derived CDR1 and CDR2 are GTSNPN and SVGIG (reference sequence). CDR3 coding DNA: TGTGCCTGGCAACAGGGTCAAGGCTACACCTTC. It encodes CAWQQGQGYTF. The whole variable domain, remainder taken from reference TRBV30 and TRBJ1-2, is SQTIHQWPATLVQPVGSPLSLECTVEGTSNPNLYWYRQAAGRGLQLLFYSVGIGQISSEVPQNLSASRPQDRQFILSSKKLLLSDSGFYLCAWQQGQGYTFGSGTRLTVV.

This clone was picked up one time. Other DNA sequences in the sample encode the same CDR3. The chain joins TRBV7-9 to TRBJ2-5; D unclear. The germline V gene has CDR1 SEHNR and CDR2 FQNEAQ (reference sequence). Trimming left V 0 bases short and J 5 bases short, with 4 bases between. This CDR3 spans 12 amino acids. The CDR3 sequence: CASSLARETQYF. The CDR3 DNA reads TGTGCCAGCAGCTTAGCTCGTGAGACCCAGTACTTC.

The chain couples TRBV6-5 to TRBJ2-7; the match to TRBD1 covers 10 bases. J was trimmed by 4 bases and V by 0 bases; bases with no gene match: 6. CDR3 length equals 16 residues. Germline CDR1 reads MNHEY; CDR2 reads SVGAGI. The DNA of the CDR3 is TGTGCCAGCAGTTACTCCCCAGACAGGGGGCTTTACGAGCAGTACTTC. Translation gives CASSYSPDRGLYEQYF.

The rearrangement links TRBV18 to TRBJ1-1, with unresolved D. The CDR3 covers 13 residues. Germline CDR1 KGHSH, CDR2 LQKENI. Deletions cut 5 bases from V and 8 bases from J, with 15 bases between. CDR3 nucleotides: TGTGCCAGCTCATTTGATGTGGGTCGGGAAGCTTTCTTT. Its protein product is CASSFDVGREAFF.

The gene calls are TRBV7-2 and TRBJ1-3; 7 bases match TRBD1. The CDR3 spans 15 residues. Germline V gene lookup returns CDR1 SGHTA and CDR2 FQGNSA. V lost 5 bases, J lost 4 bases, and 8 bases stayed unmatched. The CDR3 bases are TGTGCCAGCAGCGCACAACAGGGGTCCGGAAACACCATATATTTT. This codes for CASSAQQGSGNTIYF.

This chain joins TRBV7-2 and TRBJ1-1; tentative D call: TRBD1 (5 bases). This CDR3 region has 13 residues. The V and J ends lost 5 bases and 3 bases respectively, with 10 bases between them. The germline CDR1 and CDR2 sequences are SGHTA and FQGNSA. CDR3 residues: CASSRQWDTEAFF. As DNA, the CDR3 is TGTGCCAGCAGCCGACAGTGGGACACTGAAGCTTTCTTT.

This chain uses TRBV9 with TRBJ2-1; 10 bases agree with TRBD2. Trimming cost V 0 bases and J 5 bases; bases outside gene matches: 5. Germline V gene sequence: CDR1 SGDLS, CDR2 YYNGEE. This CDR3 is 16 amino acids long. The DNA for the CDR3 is TGTGCCAGCAGCGTAGTAGGGAGCGGGGGGGACAATGAGCAGTTCTTC. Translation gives CASSVVGSGGDNEQFF.

CDR3 in amino acids: CAIAVENEQFF. The CDR3 region has the DNA TGTGCCATCGCGGTCGAAAATGAGCAGTTCTTC. The V gene is TRBV28, the J gene TRBJ2-1; no clear D. The CDR3 length is 11 residues. Germline CDR1 and CDR2: MDHEN and SYDVKM. Between the trimmed V and J ends, which lost 10 bases and 7 bases, there was a span of 11 bases.

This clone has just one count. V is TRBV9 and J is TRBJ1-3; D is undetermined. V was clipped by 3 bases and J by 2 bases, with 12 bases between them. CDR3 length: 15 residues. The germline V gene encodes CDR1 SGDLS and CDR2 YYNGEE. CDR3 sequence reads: CASSARTGTGNTIYF. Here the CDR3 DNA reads TGTGCCAGCAGCGCCAGGACGGGAACTGGAAACACCATATATTTT.

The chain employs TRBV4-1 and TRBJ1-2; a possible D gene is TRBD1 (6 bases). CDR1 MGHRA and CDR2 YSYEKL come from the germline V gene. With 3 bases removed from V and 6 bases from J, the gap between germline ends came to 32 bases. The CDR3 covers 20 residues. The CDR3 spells CASSQKLDLQTGRSADGYTF. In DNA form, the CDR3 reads TGCGCCAGCAGCCAGAAACTCGACCTCCAGACAGGAAGGTCCGCCGATGGCTACACCTTC.

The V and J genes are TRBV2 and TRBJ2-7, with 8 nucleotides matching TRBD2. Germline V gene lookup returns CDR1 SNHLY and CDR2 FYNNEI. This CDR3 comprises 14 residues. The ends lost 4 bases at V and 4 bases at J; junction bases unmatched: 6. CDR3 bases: TGTGCCAGCAGTGTCCCTAGCGGGTCATACGAGCAGTACTTC. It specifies CASSVPSGSYEQYF.

The CDR3 region is CASTLGQGASGNTIYF. DNA of the CDR3: TGTGCCAGCACCCTCGGACAGGGGGCTTCGGGAAACACCATATATTTT. This chain links TRBV11-2 with TRBJ1-3; 11 bases are shared with TRBD1. The junction had 9 bases not matched to a gene; V was cut back by 7 bases and J by 4 bases. CDR3 length: 16 residues. Germline V gene sequence: CDR1 SGHAT, CDR2 FQNNGV.

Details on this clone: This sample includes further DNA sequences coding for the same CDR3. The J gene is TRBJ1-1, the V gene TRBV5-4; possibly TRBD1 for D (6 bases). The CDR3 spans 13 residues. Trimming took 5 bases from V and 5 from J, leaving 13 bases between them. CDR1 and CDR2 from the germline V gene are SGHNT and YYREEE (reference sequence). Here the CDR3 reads CASSLKGGTEAFF. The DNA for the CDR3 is TGTGCCAGCAGTCTAAAGGGGGGGACTGAAGCTTTCTTT.

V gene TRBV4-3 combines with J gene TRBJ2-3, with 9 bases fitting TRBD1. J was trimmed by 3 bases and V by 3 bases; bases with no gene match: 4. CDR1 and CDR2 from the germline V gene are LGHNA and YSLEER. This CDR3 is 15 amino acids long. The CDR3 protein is CASSHGTGMTDTQYF. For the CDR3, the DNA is TGCGCCAGCAGCCACGGGACAGGGATGACAGATACGCAGTATTTT.

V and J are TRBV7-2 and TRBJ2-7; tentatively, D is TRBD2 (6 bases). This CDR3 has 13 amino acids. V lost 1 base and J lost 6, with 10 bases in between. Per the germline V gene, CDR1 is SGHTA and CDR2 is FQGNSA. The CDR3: CASSLVGTGEQYF. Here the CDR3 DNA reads TGTGCCAGCAGCTTAGTCGGGACTGGCGAGCAGTACTTC.

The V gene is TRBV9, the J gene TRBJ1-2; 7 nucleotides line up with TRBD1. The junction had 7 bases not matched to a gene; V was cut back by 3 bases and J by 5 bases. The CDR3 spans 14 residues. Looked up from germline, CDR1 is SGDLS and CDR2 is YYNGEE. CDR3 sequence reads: CASSARDSYYGYTF. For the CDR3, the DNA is TGTGCCAGCAGCGCTCGGGACAGTTATTATGGCTACACCTTC.

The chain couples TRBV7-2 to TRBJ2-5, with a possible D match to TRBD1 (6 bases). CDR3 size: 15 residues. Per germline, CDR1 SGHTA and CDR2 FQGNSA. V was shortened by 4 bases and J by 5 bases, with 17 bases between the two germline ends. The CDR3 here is CASSYGQTRSETQYF. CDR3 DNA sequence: TGTGCCAGCAGCTACGGACAGACTCGCTCCGAGACCCAGTACTTC. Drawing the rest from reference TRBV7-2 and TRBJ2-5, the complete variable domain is GAGVSQSPSNKVTEKGKDVELRCDPISGHTALYWYRQSLGQGLEFLIYFQGNSAPDKSGLPSDRFSAERTGGSVSTLTIQRTQQEDSAVYLCASSYGQTRSETQYFGPGTRLLVL.